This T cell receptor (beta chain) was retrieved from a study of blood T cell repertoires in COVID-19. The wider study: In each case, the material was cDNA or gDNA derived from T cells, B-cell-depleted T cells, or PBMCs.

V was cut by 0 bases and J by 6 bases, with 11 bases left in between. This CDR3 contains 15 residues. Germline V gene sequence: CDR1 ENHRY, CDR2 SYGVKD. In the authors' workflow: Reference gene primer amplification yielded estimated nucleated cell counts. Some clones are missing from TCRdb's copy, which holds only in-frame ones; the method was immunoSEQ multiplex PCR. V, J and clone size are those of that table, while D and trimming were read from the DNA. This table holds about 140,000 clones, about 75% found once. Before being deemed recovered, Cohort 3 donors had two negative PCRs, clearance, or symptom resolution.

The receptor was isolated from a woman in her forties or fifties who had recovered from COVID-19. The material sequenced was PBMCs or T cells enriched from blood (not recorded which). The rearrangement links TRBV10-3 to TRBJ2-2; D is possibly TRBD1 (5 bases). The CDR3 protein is CAISESKGRAGELFF. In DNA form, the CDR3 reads TGTGCCATCAGTGAGTCGAAGGGCAGGGCCGGGGAGCTGTTTTTT.